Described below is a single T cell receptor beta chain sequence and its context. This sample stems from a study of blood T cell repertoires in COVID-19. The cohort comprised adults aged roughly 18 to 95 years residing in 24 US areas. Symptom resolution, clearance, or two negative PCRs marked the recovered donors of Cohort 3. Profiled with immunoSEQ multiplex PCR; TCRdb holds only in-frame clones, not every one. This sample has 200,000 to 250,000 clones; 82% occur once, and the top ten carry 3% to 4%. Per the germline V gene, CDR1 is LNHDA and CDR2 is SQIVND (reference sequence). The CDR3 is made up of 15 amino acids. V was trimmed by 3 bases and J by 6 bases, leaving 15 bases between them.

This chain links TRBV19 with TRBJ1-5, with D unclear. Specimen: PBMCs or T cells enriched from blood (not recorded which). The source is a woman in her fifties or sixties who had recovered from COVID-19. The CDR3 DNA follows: TGTGCCAGTAGTATGTACGGAGGAGAAGGTCAGCCCCAGCATTTT. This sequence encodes CASSMYGGEGQPQHF.